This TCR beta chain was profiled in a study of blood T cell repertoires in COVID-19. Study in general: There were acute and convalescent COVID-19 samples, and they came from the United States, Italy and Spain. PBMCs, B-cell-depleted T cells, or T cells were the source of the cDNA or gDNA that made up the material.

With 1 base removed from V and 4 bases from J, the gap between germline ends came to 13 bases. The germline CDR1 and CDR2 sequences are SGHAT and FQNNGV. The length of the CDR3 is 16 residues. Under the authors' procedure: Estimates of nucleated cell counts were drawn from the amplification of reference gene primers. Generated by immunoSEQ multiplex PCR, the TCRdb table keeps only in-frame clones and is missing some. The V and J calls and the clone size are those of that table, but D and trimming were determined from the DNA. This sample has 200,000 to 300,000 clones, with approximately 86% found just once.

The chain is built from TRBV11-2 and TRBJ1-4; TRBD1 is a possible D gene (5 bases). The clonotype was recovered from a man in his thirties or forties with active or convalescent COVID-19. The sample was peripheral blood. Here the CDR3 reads CASSLVGGGLNEKLFF. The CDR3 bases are TGTGCCAGCAGCTTAGTCGGCGGGGGACTTAATGAAAAACTGTTTTTT.